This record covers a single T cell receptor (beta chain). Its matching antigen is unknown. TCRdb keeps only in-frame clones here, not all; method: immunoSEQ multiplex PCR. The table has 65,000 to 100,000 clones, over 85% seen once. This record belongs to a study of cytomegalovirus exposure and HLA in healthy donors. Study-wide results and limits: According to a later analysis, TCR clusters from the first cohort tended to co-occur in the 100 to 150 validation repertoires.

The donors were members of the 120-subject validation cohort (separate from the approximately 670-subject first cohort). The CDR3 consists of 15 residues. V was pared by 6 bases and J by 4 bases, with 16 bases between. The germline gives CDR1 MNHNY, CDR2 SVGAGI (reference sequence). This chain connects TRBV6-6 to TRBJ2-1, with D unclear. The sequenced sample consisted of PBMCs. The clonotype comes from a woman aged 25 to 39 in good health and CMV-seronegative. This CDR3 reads CASRNQRAKYNEQFF. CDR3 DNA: TGTGCCAGCAGAAACCAGCGAGCCAAATACAATGAGCAGTTCTTC.